This T cell receptor beta chain was found in a study of blood T cell repertoires in COVID-19. Study background: Some COVID-19 samples were acute and others convalescent; all came from the United States, Italy and Spain. The cDNA or gDNA used as material had been derived from T cells, B-cell-depleted T cells, or PBMCs.

CDR3 length equals 13 residues. Trimming cost V 5 bases and J 3 bases; bases outside gene matches: 1. Per the original data handling: Nucleated cell number was recorded as an estimate derived from reference gene primer amplification. TCRdb's table, derived via immunoSEQ multiplex PCR, lists solely in-frame clones and lacks some. V and J calls and clone size come straight from that table; D and trimming were deduced from the DNA. The sample lists approximately 300,000 clones; over 70% were seen once. Sequences were obtained from peripheral blood. The sequence was obtained from a woman aged 45-65 years with acute or convalescent COVID-19. V and J are TRBV12-3 or TRBV12-4 and TRBJ2-7; 10 bases line up with TRBD1. CDR3 nucleotides: TGTGCCAGCAGTCGGGACAGGGGCTACGAGCAGTACTTC. It translates to CASSRDRGYEQYF.